The clone carrying this T cell receptor (beta chain) was detected only a few times. The source of the sample is a study of T cells in localized non-small cell lung cancer. Method: immunoSEQ multiplex PCR; TCRdb's copy keeps in-frame clones and lacks some. The sample lists around 31,000 clones, about nine tenths occurring once. V was shortened by 3 bases and J by 3 bases, with 18 bases between the two germline ends. The CDR3 runs to 17 residues. The V gene's germline CDR1 is SGHRS and CDR2 YFSETQ. The chain uses TRBV5-1 and TRBJ2-2; the D gene could be TRBD1 or TRBD2 (6 bases each). Specimen: peripheral blood, collected before any cancer treatment. This TCR was recovered from a woman aged 40-70 years with stage I lung adenocarcinoma. CDR3 residues: CASSYVFAGEDTGELFF. The DNA for the CDR3 is TGCGCCAGCAGCTATGTATTTGCAGGGGAGGACACCGGGGAGCTGTTTTTT.